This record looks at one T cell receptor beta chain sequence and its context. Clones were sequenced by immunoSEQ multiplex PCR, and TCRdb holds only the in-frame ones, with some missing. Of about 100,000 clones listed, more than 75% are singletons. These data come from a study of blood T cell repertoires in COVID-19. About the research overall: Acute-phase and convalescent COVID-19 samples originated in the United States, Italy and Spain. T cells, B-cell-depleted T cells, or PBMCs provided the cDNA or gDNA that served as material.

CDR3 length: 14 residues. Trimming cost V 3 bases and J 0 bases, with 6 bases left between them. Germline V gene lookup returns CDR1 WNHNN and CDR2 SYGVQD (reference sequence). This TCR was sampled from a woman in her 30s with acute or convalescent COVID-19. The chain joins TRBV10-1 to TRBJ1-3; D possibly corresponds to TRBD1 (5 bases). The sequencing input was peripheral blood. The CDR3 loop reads CASSDQGSGNTIYF. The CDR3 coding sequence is TGCGCCAGCAGTGACCAGGGCTCTGGAAACACCATATATTTT.